This TCR beta chain was recovered during a study of shared clonotypes between healthy human individuals. Study information: Per-donor plates numbered three CD4 naive, three CD4 memory, two CD8 naive and one CD8 memory. The study's findings and limits: Naive subsets tended to show greater estimated richness than memory subsets.

In the case of this clone: The antigen is not known.

Sorted-subset replicate PCRs used 200 ng DNA, about 30,000 T cell genomes. Clones were read by immunoSEQ multiplex PCR, and TCRdb kept only the in-frame ones, dropping some. The data show fewer than 3 million clones, less than 95% seen once. Sequencing input: naive CD4+ T cells from PBMCs. Stated subset: CD45RA+ positively selected. The sequence was obtained from a man in his late teens or twenties in good health. Some clones in this sample may be carry-over from other donors' samples.

CDR3 DNA: TGTGCCAGCTCACCAAGTGTTGGAGGGCCATCCTACGAGCAGTACTTC. It codes for CASSPSVGGPSYEQYF. This chain links TRBV18 with TRBJ2-7; the D gene is possibly TRBD2 (6 bases). Per the germline V gene, CDR1 is KGHSH and CDR2 is LQKENI. V was trimmed by 2 bases and J by 1 base, leaving 15 bases between them. The CDR3 has 16 amino acids.